The clone carrying this T cell receptor (beta chain) is a singleton in its sample. This sample was included in a study of blood T cell repertoires in COVID-19. Study-level information: Samples came from the United States, Italy and Spain, spanning acute and convalescent COVID-19.

In the authors' workflow: Estimated nucleated cell counts came from reference gene primer amplification. Some clones are missing from TCRdb's copy, which holds only in-frame ones; the method was immunoSEQ multiplex PCR. V, J and clone size reflect that table, while D and trimming were determined from the DNA. The repertoire consists of approximately 45,000 clones, with around 85% occurring once and the leading ten covering approximately 15%. V dropped 0 bases and J dropped 1 base, with 12 bases sitting between them. The germline CDR1 and CDR2 sequences are SGDLS and YYNGEE. The CDR3 is 16 amino acids.

V gene TRBV9 combines with J gene TRBJ2-3, with D hard to call. This receptor was taken from a human donor in a cohort sampled during active COVID-19. Sample: peripheral blood. CDR3 coding DNA: TGTGCCAGCAGCGTAGACTTGTCCGGTCGCACAGATACGCAGTATTTT. Protein: CASSVDLSGRTDTQYF.